The present T cell receptor (beta chain) was sequenced within a study of metastatic and nonmetastatic thyroid tumors. Across the study: Across peripheral blood and tumor or nodule tissue samples taken from malignant and benign thyroid patients, the repertoires were compared with one another.

Overall study findings and caveats: Reports indicated that malignant thyroid tumors showed significantly higher TCR beta diversity than benign nodules did, in blood and tumor.

Among the patients, none had received any treatment before thyroid surgery. This clone is termed medium-sized. Its antigen is not known. Germline V gene data show CDR1 as WNHNN and CDR2 as SYGVQD (reference sequence). The CDR3 is made up of 13 amino acids. Trimming took 0 bases from V and 1 from J, leaving 3 bases between them. In the authors' workflow: Between-group CDR3 differences, defined by clinicopathological status, yielded a distant-metastasis classifier for papillary thyroid cancer. TCRdb reprocessed the PCR reads using MiXCR. TCRdb's processing, not the authors' own work, is the source of the V and J calls. The sample consists of tens of thousands of clones, around an eighth of them appearing once.

Material: blood. The chain has TRBV10-1 and TRBJ1-1; D is ambiguous. This receptor was taken from a female donor with papillary thyroid cancer or a benign thyroid nodule (not recorded which). Some clones in this sample may be carry-over from other donors' samples. In DNA form, the CDR3 reads TGCGCCAGCAGTGAGTCCGCGAACACTGAAGCTTTCTTT. Amino acids: CASSESANTEAFF.